This passage covers 12 T cell receptor beta chains from one sample sequenced in a study of cytomegalovirus exposure and HLA in healthy donors. Primers: 60 Vbeta forward and 13 Jbeta reverse. Some clones are missing from TCRdb's copy, which holds only in-frame ones; the method was immunoSEQ multiplex PCR. The data hold some 160,000 clones, with 65% to 85% observed a single time. Source material: PBMCs. All receptors come from a male donor in good health and CMV-seropositive.

As to this clone: Sequence at one end of the junction differs from germline and may be a read error. The same CDR3 can be traced to other DNA sequences in this sample. The rearrangement uses TRBV19 and TRBJ1-1; D possibly corresponds to TRBD1 (5 bases). The germline CDR1 and CDR2 sequences are LNHDA and SQIVND (reference sequence). The CDR3 covers 12 residues. The CDR3 protein is CASSIGAGGAFF. The CDR3 bases are TGTGCTAGTAGTATAGGGGCCGGGGGGGCTTTCTTT.

This clone was seen only once. This chain connects TRBV25-1 to TRBJ1-5; D call uncertain. The V end was cut by 2 bases, the J end by 4 bases, with 9 bases between. Germline assignment: CDR1 MGHDK and CDR2 SYGVNS. The CDR3 length is 14 residues. The DNA of the CDR3 is TGTGCCAGCAGTGAACTATCCCTAAATCAGCCCCAGCATTTT. This translates into CASSELSLNQPQHF.

The chain employs TRBV15 and TRBJ1-2; 7 bases agree with TRBD1. CDR3 size: 13 residues. Germline lookup yields CDR1 LNHNV and CDR2 YYDKDF (reference sequence). After removal of 0 bases from V and 7 bases from J, the junction contained 2 bases not matched to a gene. The DNA of the CDR3 is TGTGCCACCAGCAGAGAACAGGGGAGTGGCTACACCTTC. This translates into CATSREQGSGYTF.

In this sample, this clone turned up many times. V is TRBV10-3 and J is TRBJ1-1; D may be TRBD1 (5 bases). Germline loops: CDR1 ENHRY, CDR2 SYGVKD. The germline V and J ends were trimmed by 4 bases and 1 base, with 13 bases remaining between them. The CDR3 length is 15 residues. The DNA of the CDR3 is TGTGCCATCAGTGGGTCTAACAGGAGGAACACTGAAGCTTTCTTT. Its translation is CAISGSNRRNTEAFF.

The chain employs TRBV7-3 and TRBJ2-7; D is perhaps TRBD1 (6 bases). The CDR3 spans 15 residues. Between the trimmed V and J ends, which lost 0 bases and 0 bases, there was a span of 9 bases. Germline V gene data show CDR1 as SGHTA and CDR2 as FQGTGA. CDR3 bases: TGTGCCAGCAGCTTAACCCCGGACAGCTCCTACGAGCAGTACTTC. Its translation is CASSLTPDSSYEQYF.

The rearrangement links TRBV5-1 to TRBJ2-2; TRBD2 matches 10 bases. The CDR3 is made up of 16 amino acids. J gave up 0 bases and V 2 bases, and 1 base lay outside the gene matches. In germline, CDR1 is SGHRS, CDR2 YFSETQ. CDR3 loop: CASSFGLAANTGELFF. The CDR3 DNA is TGCGCCAGCAGCTTTGGACTAGCGGCGAACACCGGGGAGCTGTTTTTT.

The chain uses TRBV11-3 and TRBJ2-7; TRBD2 aligns across 7 bases. Germline V gene sequence: CDR1 SGHNT, CDR2 YENEEA. The CDR3 runs to 15 residues. V shed 1 base, J shed 3 bases, and the junction held 6 bases outside the gene matches. CDR3 loop: CASSLGSGANYEQYF. CDR3 coding DNA: TGTGCCAGCAGCTTAGGGAGCGGGGCTAACTACGAGCAGTACTTC.

The chain employs TRBV7-2 and TRBJ2-5; D possibly corresponds to TRBD2 (6 bases). The CDR3 runs to 15 residues. The germline V gene encodes CDR1 SGHTA and CDR2 FQGNSA. The germline V and J ends were trimmed by 5 bases and 5 bases, with 18 bases remaining between them. As DNA, the CDR3 is TGTGCCAGCAGCGAGGGGTCGGCGGGATCGGAGACCCAGTACTTC. The encoded protein is CASSEGSAGSETQYF.

J is TRBJ2-7 and V is TRBV7-9; TRBD1 aligns across 8 bases. V dropped 4 bases and J dropped 9; count of bases not matched to a gene: 14. The CDR3 consists of 15 residues. Germline CDR1 reads SEHNR; CDR2 reads FQNEAQ (reference sequence). CDR3 sequence reads: CASSWGTGGDSGQYF. CDR3 sequence (DNA): TGTGCCAGCAGCTGGGGGACAGGCGGGGACAGCGGGCAGTACTTC. Supplemented by reference TRBV7-9 and TRBJ2-7, the full variable domain reads DTGVSQNPRHKITKRGQNVTFRCDPISEHNRLYWYRQTLGQGPEFLTYFQNEAQLEKSRLLSDRFSAERPKGSFSTLEIQRTEQGDSAMYLCASSWGTGGDSGQYFGPGTRLTVT.

The J gene is TRBJ2-1, the V gene TRBV4-3, with D maybe TRBD2 (5 bases). Germline V lookup: CDR1 LGHNA, CDR2 YSLEER. This CDR3 has 16 amino acids. V lost 0 bases, J lost 4 bases, and 13 bases lay in between. CDR3: CASSQDFAGFYNEQFF. DNA of the CDR3: TGCGCCAGCAGCCAAGATTTCGCGGGTTTTTACAATGAGCAGTTCTTC.

Comment on this clone: A junction boundary mismatches the germline segment, possibly from a read error. This chain links TRBV28 with TRBJ2-7; TRBD1 aligns across 8 bases. CDR3 length: 14 residues. The germline V gene encodes CDR1 MDHEN and CDR2 SYDVKM. The CDR3 DNA reads TGTGCAAGCAACCTGGGACAGGACTTCTACGAGCAGTACTTC. It is translated as CASNLGQDFYEQYF.

The V call is TRBV6-6, the J call TRBJ2-7; TRBD1 might be the D (5 bases). CDR1 MNHNY and CDR2 SVGAGI come from the germline V gene (reference sequence). The V gene lost 5 bases and the J gene lost 5 bases, with 13 bases spanning the gap. The CDR3 contains 13 residues. CDR3 in amino acids: CASSPPGNDEQYF. In DNA, the CDR3 is TGTGCCAGCAGTCCCCCAGGGAACGACGAGCAGTACTTC.